Listed below are T cell receptor beta chains from one sample, sequenced in a study of cytotoxic CD8 clonotypes in ibrutinib-treated CLL. Produced via immunoSEQ multiplex PCR; TCRdb's table is partial and in-frame only. Of some 170,000 clones listed, about 88% are singletons. This material consisted of PBMCs, taken at disease progression, from a patient treated with ibrutinib. The receptors here all came from a human donor with chronic lymphocytic leukemia. Both conserved end residues are part of each CDR3. The order of the fields is D gene, J gene, V gene, clone size, CDR3 protein, CDR3 DNA. A D gene is named only where the DNA matches it firmly. Part of the rows lack a size; the others show once, few, many or a class for expanded clones.

>-|TRBJ2-2|TRBV4-1|-
CASSQVSETGELFF
TGCGCCAGCAGCCAAGTCTCCGAAACCGGGGAGCTGTTTTTT
>TRBD1|TRBJ2-7|TRBV6-6|-
CASSYSWTGGSYEQYF
TGTGCCAGCAGTTACTCTTGGACAGGGGGCTCCTACGAGCAGTACTTC
>-|TRBJ2-1|TRBV7-3|-
CASSLKGSYNEQFF
TGTGCCAGCAGCTTAAAGGGTTCCTACAATGAGCAGTTCTTC
>TRBD2|TRBJ2-7|TRBV7-6|-
CASSLGSGQIYEQYF
TGTGCCAGCAGCTTAGGTAGCGGGCAAATCTACGAGCAGTACTTC
>-|TRBJ1-4|TRBV27|-
CASSLSSGFEKLFF
TGTGCCAGCAGTTTATCCTCGGGGTTTGAAAAACTGTTTTTT
>TRBD1|TRBJ1-1|TRBV28|once
CASSPPGQRLNTEAFF
TGTGCCAGCAGCCCACCGGGACAGAGATTGAACACTGAAGCTTTCTTT
>-|TRBJ1-5|TRBV19|-
CASSIYPQPQHF
TGTGCCAGTAGTATTTATCCTCAGCCCCAGCATTTT
>-|TRBJ2-7|TRBV10-1|-
CASSYTRTGEQYF
TGCGCCAGCAGTTACACTAGGACGGGGGAGCAGTACTTC
>-|TRBJ1-3|TRBV7-2|-
CASSLGESSGNTIYF
TGTGCCAGCAGCTTAGGGGAGAGCTCTGGAAACACCATATATTTT
>-|TRBJ1-1|TRBV25-1|once
CASSYSGVRTEAFF
TGTGCCAGCAGTTACAGTGGGGTACGAACTGAAGCTTTCTTT
>TRBD1|TRBJ1-1|TRBV15|once
CATSSQGAGTEAFF
TGTGCCACCAGCAGCCAGGGGGCCGGGACTGAAGCTTTCTTT
>TRBD1|TRBJ2-1|TRBV10-3|-
CAIQGANYNEQFF
TGTGCCATACAGGGGGCGAACTACAATGAGCAGTTCTTC
>-|TRBJ1-5|TRBV6-5|-
CASSEGYSNQPQHF
TGTGCCAGCAGTGAAGGCTATAGCAATCAGCCCCAGCATTTT
>-|TRBJ2-2|TRBV11-3|-
CASSLAGRWVLSAGELFF
TGTGCCAGCAGCTTAGCGGGTCGGTGGGTTTTATCAGCCGGGGAGCTGTTTTTT
>TRBD1|TRBJ2-7|TRBV7-6|-
CASSRQTGPGEQYF
TGTGCCAGCAGCCGGCAGACAGGGCCGGGGGAGCAGTACTTC
>-|TRBJ1-1|TRBV19|few
CASSPQTNMNTEAFF
TGTGCCAGTAGTCCACAGACAAATATGAACACTGAAGCTTTCTTT
>TRBD2|TRBJ2-1|TRBV11-3|-
CASSGRLGAGGLVEQFF
TGTGCCAGCAGCGGCAGACTTGGAGCGGGAGGGCTAGTGGAGCAGTTCTTC
>-|TRBJ2-1|TRBV14|-
CASSQYGITRHNEQFF
TGTGCCAGCAGCCAATACGGGATCACCCGACACAATGAGCAGTTCTTC
>-|TRBJ2-1|TRBV5-8|once
CASSLAYSPGVEQFF
TGTGCCAGCAGCTTGGCCTACTCCCCGGGAGTTGAGCAGTTCTTC
>TRBD2|TRBJ2-7|TRBV6-5|-
CASSYSLAGAYEQYF
TGTGCCAGCAGTTACAGTCTAGCGGGCGCCTACGAGCAGTACTTC
>TRBD1|TRBJ2-7|TRBV27|-
CASSLKTGGGYEQYF
TGTGCCAGCAGTTTAAAGACAGGGGGGGGCTACGAGCAGTACTTC
>-|TRBJ2-3|TRBV11-3|-
CASSLVTGGADTQYF
TGTGCCAGCAGCTTAGTGACGGGTGGGGCAGATACGCAGTATTTT
>-|TRBJ1-2|TRBV19|-
CASSIQLGFYGYTF
TGTGCCAGTAGTATACAGTTAGGGTTCTATGGCTACACCTTC
>TRBD2|TRBJ2-7|TRBV5-1|-
CASSLRGGSYYEQYF
TGCGCCAGCAGCCTGCGTGGCGGGAGTTACTACGAGCAGTACTTC
>-|TRBJ2-5|TRBV19|-
CASSTRTGEETQYF
TGTGCCAGTAGTACCCGGACGGGCGAAGAGACCCAGTACTTC
>TRBD2|TRBJ2-3|TRBV11-2|-
CASSNLGRERELTDTQYF
TGTGCCAGCAGTAACCTCGGGAGGGAGCGGGAGCTCACAGATACGCAGTATTTT
>-|TRBJ2-3|TRBV29-1|-
CSVEQGSTDTQYF
TGCAGCGTTGAGCAGGGCAGCACAGATACGCAGTATTTT
>-|TRBJ1-2|TRBV5-1|few
CASSFMFQVEGYTF
TGCGCCAGCAGCTTTATGTTTCAAGTTGAGGGCTACACCTTC
>-|TRBJ1-1|TRBV7-9|-
CASSLLSTGNTEAFF
TGTGCCAGCAGCCTCCTATCGACGGGGAACACTGAAGCTTTCTTT
>-|TRBJ2-1|TRBV6-5|-
CASTSLVVNEQFF
TGTGCCAGCACCTCCTTAGTGGTCAATGAGCAGTTCTTC
>-|TRBJ1-5|TRBV6-5|-
CASSYSWGKGNQPQHF
TGTGCCAGCAGTTACTCGTGGGGAAAGGGCAATCAGCCCCAGCATTTT
>TRBD2|TRBJ2-1|TRBV27|-
CASSLAPGPPGGEQFF
TGTGCCAGCAGTTTAGCACCGGGACCCCCGGGAGGTGAGCAGTTCTTC
>-|TRBJ2-7|TRBV27|-
CASSPPPGRSYEQYF
TGTGCCAGCAGTCCTCCGCCGGGCCGTTCCTACGAGCAGTACTTC
>TRBD2|TRBJ2-1|TRBV4-2|-
CASSPQPGLAGEKSSYNEQFF
TGTGCCAGCAGCCCCCAGCCGGGACTAGCGGGAGAGAAGAGCTCCTACAATGAGCAGTTCTTC
>TRBD1|TRBJ2-3|TRBV12-5|-
CASARTGELQDTQYF
TGTGCTAGTGCCAGGACAGGGGAACTACAAGATACGCAGTATTTT
>-|TRBJ1-1|TRBV28|-
CASSSFVRGRYTEAFF
TGTGCCAGCAGTTCCTTCGTCCGGGGGAGGTACACTGAAGCTTTCTTT
>TRBD2|TRBJ2-7|TRBV27|-
CASSPGLAEELKAYEQYF
TGTGCCAGCAGTCCGGGACTAGCGGAAGAGCTTAAAGCCTACGAGCAGTACTTC
>-|TRBJ2-1|TRBV11-1|-
CASSSKVYNEQFF
TGTGCCAGCAGTAGCAAGGTGTACAATGAGCAGTTCTTC
>-|TRBJ2-4|TRBV19|-
CATQMAGLGAKNIQYF
TGTGCCACTCAAATGGCGGGCCTCGGAGCCAAAAACATTCAGTACTTC
>-|TRBJ2-7|TRBV27|-
CASSWGFDYEQYF
TGTGCCAGCAGTTGGGGGTTTGACTACGAGCAGTACTTC
>TRBD2|TRBJ2-3|TRBV4-1|few
CASTLLARRGTDTQYF
TGCGCCAGCACACTACTAGCGAGGAGGGGCACAGATACGCAGTATTTT
>TRBD2|TRBJ2-3|TRBV12-5|-
CASGQQLAGGPDTQYF
TGTGCTAGTGGCCAACAACTAGCGGGAGGGCCGGATACGCAGTATTTT
>-|TRBJ2-3|TRBV23-1|-
CASSPREGLLSTDTQYF
TGCGCCAGCAGTCCGCGCGAGGGCCTTCTCTCCACAGATACGCAGTATTTT
>TRBD2|TRBJ2-2|TRBV5-1|-
CASSLISSGSANTGELFF
TGCGCCAGCAGCTTAATTTCTAGCGGGAGCGCGAACACCGGGGAGCTGTTTTTT
>-|TRBJ2-7|TRBV6-1|few
CASSGPTSRADEQYF
TGTGCCAGCAGTGGGCCGACTAGTCGGGCGGACGAGCAGTACTTC
>TRBD1|TRBJ1-1|TRBV5-1|-
CASRRTGETEAFF
TGCGCCAGCAGACGGACAGGGGAAACTGAAGCTTTCTTT
>-|TRBJ2-3|TRBV18|-
CASSPWTRGRELYF
TGTGCCAGCTCACCTTGGACCAGGGGACGAGAACTGTATTTT
>-|TRBJ2-7|TRBV21-1|-
CASSMGLPESYEQYF
TGTGCCAGCAGCATGGGACTGCCCGAATCCTACGAGCAGTACTTC